This T cell receptor beta chain was found in a study of T-cell reconstitution after alpha-beta-depleted transplantation in children (TCRdb year 2016). In the study overall: The study quantitatively tracked T-cell immune reconstitution after TCRalphabeta/CD19-depleted allogeneic hematopoietic cell transplantation in children using TCR repertoire profiling. Summary of the overall study and its limitations: In some patients, high TCRbeta diversity at day 60 was attributed to recipient T cells and intrathymic progenitors that had survived conditioning. The apparently early alphabetaT-cell count recovery about two months after transplant was reportedly dependent on only several hundred rapidly expanded clones derived from non-depleted graft cells. Over subsequent months, a decline in hyperexpanded clone frequencies was noted, and after one year, T-cell counts and TCRbeta diversity were mostly ascribed to newly produced T cells.

Libraries were prepared through PCR. The sequencer was an Illumina HiSeq 2500. TCR libraries were prepared with molecular barcoding, using unique molecular identifiers to normalize TCRbeta repertoire quantification. The raw public reads went through TCRdb reprocessing: fastp at Q25, MiXCR clone calling, in-frame beta chains kept. Rows matching on CDR3 protein sequence are summarized as one entry with the most common DNA and genes. Present in this sample are 90,000 to 100,000 distinct CDR3 sequences, more than 20% of which were seen just once. The ten largest clones take up about a fifth of the sample. This specimen's treatment or condition label, interpreted: allogeneic hematopoietic cell transplantation with graft depleted of TCRalphabeta T cells and CD19 B cells. The children who served as transplant recipients had been given grafts of TCRalphabeta/CD19-depleted allogeneic hematopoietic cells. Comment on this clonotype: Its binding antigen is unknown. Base quality data are lacking; no much larger clone is found one base away.

The CDR3 starts with the cysteine, ends with the phenylalanine, and has 15 residues. Solely the CDR3 DNA is kept, with 45 bases framed from the first base. CDR1 and CDR2 are read off the germline V gene as SGHTA and FQGNSA. V is trimmed back by 5 bases and J by 5 bases, and the junction contains 10 bases that no gene match accounts for. The clonotype comes from a boy aged 2 to 10 with acute lymphoblastic leukemia, due to receive a stem cell transplant. The sequence links TRBV7-2 to TRBJ2-5; 8 bases in the middle match TRBD2. The input for sequencing was PBMCs, taken before TCRalphabeta/CD19-depleted stem cell transplant. The CDR3 has the sequence CASSPQTGRGETQYF. The DNA sequence follows: TGTGCCAGCAGCCCGCAGACCGGGAGGGGTGAGACCCAGTACTTC.